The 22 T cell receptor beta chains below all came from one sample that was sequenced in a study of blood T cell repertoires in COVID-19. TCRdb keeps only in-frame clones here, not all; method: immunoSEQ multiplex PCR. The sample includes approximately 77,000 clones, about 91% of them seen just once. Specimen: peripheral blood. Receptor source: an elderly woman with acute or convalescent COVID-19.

CDR3 loop: CASSYGQLNYGYTF. The CDR3 DNA follows: TGTGCCAGCAGTTACGGGCAGCTTAACTATGGCTACACCTTC. J is TRBJ1-2 and V is TRBV6-2 or TRBV6-3; no definite D call. Germline V gene lookup returns CDR1 MNHEY and CDR2 SVGEGT. The V gene lost 2 bases and the J gene lost 1 base, with 8 bases spanning the gap. The CDR3 contains 14 residues.

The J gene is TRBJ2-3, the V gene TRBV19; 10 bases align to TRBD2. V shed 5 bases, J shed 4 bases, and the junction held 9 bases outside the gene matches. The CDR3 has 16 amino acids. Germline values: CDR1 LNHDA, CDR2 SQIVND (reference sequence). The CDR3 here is CASSGKGLAGADTQYF. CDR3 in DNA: TGTGCCAGTAGTGGAAAGGGGCTAGCGGGAGCAGATACGCAGTATTTT.

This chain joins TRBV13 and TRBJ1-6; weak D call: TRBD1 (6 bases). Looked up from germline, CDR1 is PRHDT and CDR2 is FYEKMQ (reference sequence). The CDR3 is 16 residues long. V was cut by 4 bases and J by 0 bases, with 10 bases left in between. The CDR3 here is CASSYEQGSYNSPLHF. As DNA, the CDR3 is TGTGCCAGCAGCTATGAACAGGGCTCCTATAATTCACCCCTCCACTTT. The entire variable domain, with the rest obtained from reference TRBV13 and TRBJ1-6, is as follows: AAGVIQSPRHLIKEKRETATLKCYPIPRHDTVYWYQQGPGQDPQFLISFYEKMQSDKGSIPDRFSAQQFSDYHSELNMSSLELGDSALYFCASSYEQGSYNSPLHFGNGTRLTVT.

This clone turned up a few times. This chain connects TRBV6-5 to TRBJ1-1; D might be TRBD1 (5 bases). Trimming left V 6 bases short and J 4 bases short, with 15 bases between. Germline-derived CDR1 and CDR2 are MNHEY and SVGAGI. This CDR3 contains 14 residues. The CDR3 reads CASRPRQSGTEAFF. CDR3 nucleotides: TGTGCCAGCAGACCCCGACAGTCGGGCACTGAAGCTTTCTTT.

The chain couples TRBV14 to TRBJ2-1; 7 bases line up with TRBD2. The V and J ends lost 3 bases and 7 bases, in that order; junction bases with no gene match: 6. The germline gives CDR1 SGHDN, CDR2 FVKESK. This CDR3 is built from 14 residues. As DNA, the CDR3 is TGTGCCAGCAGCCAGGGGGGGACGAAAAATGAGCAGTTCTTC. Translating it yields CASSQGGTKNEQFF.

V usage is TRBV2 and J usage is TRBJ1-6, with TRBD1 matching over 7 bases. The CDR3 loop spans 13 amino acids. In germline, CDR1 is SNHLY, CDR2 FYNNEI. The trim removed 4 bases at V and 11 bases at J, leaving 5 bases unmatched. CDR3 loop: CASSATGLTPLHF. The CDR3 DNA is TGTGCCAGCAGTGCGACAGGGCTGACACCCCTCCACTTT.

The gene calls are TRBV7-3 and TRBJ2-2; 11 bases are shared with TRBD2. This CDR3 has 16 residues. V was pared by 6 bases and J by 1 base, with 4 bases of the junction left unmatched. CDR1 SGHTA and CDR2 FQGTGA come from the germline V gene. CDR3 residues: CASSRTSGGNTGELFF. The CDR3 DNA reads TGTGCCAGCAGTCGTACTAGCGGGGGGAACACCGGGGAGCTGTTTTTT.

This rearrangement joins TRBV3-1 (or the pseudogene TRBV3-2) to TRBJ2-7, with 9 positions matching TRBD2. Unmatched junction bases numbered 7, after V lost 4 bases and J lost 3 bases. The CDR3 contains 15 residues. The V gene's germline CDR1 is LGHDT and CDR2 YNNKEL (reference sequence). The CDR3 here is CASSRSGGTVYEQYF. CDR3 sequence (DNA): TGTGCCAGCAGCCGTAGCGGGGGAACTGTCTACGAGCAGTACTTC.

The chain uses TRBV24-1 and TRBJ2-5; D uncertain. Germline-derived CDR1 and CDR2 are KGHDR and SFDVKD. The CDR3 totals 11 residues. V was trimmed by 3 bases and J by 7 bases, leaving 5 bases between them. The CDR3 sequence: CATSDELTQYF. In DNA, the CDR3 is TGTGCCACCAGTGATGAGCTGACCCAGTACTTC.

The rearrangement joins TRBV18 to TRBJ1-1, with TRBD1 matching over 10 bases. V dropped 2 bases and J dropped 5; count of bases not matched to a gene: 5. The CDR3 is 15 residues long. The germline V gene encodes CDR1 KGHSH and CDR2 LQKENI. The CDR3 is CASSPGTGVRTEAFF. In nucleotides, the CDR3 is TGTGCCAGCTCACCAGGGACAGGGGTTCGTACTGAAGCTTTCTTT.

Written as DNA, the CDR3 is TGTGCCAGCACCGCAGGGTGGACTAGCGGAGGCTCCTACAATGAGCAGTTCTTC. Its protein product is CASTAGWTSGGSYNEQFF. This chain joins TRBV28 and TRBJ2-1, with 10 bases matching TRBD2. Germline trimming cut 7 bases from V and 0 bases from J; bases unmatched to any gene: 12. The CDR3 consists of 18 residues. Germline CDR1 and CDR2: MDHEN and SYDVKM.

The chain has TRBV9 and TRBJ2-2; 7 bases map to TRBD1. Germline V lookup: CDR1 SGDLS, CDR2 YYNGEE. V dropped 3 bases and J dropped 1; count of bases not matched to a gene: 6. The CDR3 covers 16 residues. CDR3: CASSGRGSLNTGELFF. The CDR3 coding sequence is TGTGCCAGCAGCGGCAGGGGGTCCTTGAACACCGGGGAGCTGTTTTTT.

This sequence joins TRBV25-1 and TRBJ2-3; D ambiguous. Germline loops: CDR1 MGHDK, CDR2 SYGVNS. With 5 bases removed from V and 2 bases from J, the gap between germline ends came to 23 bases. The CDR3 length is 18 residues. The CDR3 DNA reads TGTGCCAGCAGTTACCGGCCCCGAGACAAGCTCAACACAGATACGCAGTATTTT. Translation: CASSYRPRDKLNTDTQYF.

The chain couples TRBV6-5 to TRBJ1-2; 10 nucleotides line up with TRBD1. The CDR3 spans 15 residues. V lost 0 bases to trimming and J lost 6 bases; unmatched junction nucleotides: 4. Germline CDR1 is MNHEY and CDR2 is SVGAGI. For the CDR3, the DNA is TGTGCCAGCAGTTACTCCTTCGGGACAGGGGATGGCTACACCTTC. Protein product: CASSYSFGTGDGYTF.

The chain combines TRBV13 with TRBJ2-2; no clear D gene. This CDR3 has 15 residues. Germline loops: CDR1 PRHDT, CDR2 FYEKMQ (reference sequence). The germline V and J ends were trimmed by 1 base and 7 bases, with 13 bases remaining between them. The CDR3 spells CASSLAGVVSGELFF. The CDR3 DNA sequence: TGTGCCAGCAGCTTAGCTGGAGTGGTCAGCGGGGAGCTGTTTTTT.

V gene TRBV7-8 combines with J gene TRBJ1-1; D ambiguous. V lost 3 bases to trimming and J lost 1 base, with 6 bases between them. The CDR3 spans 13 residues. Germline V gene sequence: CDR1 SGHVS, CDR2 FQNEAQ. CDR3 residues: CASSFDTNTEAFF. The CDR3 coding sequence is TGTGCCAGCAGCTTCGACACGAACACTGAAGCTTTCTTT. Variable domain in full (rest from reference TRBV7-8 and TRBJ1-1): GAGVSQSPRYKVAKRGQDVALRCDPISGHVSLFWYQQALGQGPEFLTYFQNEAQLDKSGLPSDRFFAERPEGSVSTLKIQRTQQEDSAVYLCASSFDTNTEAFFGQGTRLTVV.

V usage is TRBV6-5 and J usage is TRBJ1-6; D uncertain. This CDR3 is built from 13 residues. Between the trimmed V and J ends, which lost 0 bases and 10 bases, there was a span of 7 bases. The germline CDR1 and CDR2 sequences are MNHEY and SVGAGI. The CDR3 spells CASSYSIESPLHF. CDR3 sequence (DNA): TGTGCCAGCAGTTACTCGATCGAGTCACCCCTCCACTTT.

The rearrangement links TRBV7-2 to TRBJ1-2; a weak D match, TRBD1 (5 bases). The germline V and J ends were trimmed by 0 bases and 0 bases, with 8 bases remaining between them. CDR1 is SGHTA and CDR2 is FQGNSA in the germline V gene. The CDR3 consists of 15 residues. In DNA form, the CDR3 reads TGTGCCAGCAGCTTAGCGGGGGGGTCTAACTATGGCTACACCTTC. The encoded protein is CASSLAGGSNYGYTF.

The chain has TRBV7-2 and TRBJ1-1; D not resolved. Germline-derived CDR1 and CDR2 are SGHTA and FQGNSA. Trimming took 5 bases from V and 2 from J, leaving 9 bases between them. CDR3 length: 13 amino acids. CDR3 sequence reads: CASSLRHNTEAFF. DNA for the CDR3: TGTGCCAGCAGCCTAAGACACAACACTGAAGCTTTCTTT.

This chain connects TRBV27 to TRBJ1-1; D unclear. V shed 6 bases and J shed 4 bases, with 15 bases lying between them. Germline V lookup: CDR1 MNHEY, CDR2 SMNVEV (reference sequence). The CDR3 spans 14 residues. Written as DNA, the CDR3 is TGTGCCAGCAGGCTGACACTCGTGGGCACTGAAGCTTTCTTT. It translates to CASRLTLVGTEAFF.

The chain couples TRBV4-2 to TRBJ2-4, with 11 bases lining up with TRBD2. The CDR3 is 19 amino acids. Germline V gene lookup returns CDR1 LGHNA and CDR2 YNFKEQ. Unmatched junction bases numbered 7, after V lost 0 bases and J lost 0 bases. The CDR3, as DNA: TGTGCCAGCAGCCAAGATCCTAGCGGGGGGCAGCCAGCCAAAAACATTCAGTACTTC. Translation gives CASSQDPSGGQPAKNIQYF.

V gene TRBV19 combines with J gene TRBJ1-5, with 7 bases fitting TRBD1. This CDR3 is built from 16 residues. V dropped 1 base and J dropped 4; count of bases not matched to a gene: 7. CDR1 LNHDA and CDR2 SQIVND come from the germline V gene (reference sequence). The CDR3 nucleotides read TGTGCCAGTAGTATAGTCCGGGACAGCTTAAATCAGCCCCAGCATTTT. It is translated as CASSIVRDSLNQPQHF.